The rows below give T cell receptor beta chains drawn from one sample of a study of blood T cell repertoires in COVID-19. Only in-frame clones appear in the TCRdb table, and some are missing; sequencing was by immunoSEQ multiplex PCR. The sample includes 190,000 or so clones, around 85% of them seen just once. The source material was PBMCs or T cells enriched from blood (not recorded which). The receptors originated from a man between 40 and 49 years old who had recovered from COVID-19. CDR3s include the opening cysteine and the closing phenylalanine or tryptophan. The D gene is left open where the match is weak. Part of the rows lack a size; the others show once, few, many or a class for expanded clones.

TRBV30	TRBJ2-7	TRBD1	14	few	TGTGCCTGGAGTGTTGGACAGGGCCGGGGAGAGCAGTACTTC	CAWSVGQGRGEQYF
TRBV2	TRBJ1-1	NA	12	once	TGTGCCACAGGATACATGAACACTGAAGCTTTCTTT	CATGYMNTEAFF
TRBV9	TRBJ1-1	TRBD1	15	NA	TGTGCCAGCAGCCCGACCGGGACAGGGAACACTGAAGCTTTCTTT	CASSPTGTGNTEAFF
TRBV19	TRBJ1-1	TRBD1	14	NA	TGTGCCAGTAGTACCCGGGACAGGGGAATTGAAGCTTTCTTT	CASSTRDRGIEAFF
TRBV5-5	TRBJ2-7	TRBD2	15	NA	TGTGCCAGCAGCCCGAGCGGGGCGCAGAACTACGAGCAGTACTTC	CASSPSGAQNYEQYF
TRBV4-3	TRBJ2-2	TRBD2	15	NA	TGCGCCAGCAGCCAAGTATCGGGGGGGACCGGGGAGCTGTTTTTT	CASSQVSGGTGELFF
TRBV5-1	TRBJ1-4	NA	14	once	TGCGCCAGCAGCTTGGCCTCAGGTGCCGAAAAACTGTTTTTT	CASSLASGAEKLFF
TRBV11-2	TRBJ1-2	NA	15	NA	TGTGCCAGCAGCCAGCCGGGCAGGGCGATGGATGGCTACACCTTC	CASSQPGRAMDGYTF
TRBV11-1	TRBJ2-7	NA	14	NA	TGTGCCAGCAGGAGGGAGGAAAGCTCCTACGAGCAGTACTTC	CASRREESSYEQYF
TRBV7-2	TRBJ1-3	NA	16	NA	TGTGCCAGCAGCGCACGTGGTTGGACAGCTGGAAACACCATATATTTT	CASSARGWTAGNTIYF
TRBV9	TRBJ2-7	TRBD2	14	NA	TGTGCCAGCAGCCCAGCCGGGACTAGCTACGAGCAGTACTTC	CASSPAGTSYEQYF
TRBV5-1	TRBJ2-1	TRBD2	18	NA	TGCGCCAGTATCCCGGGACTAGCGGGAGATGGGGCCTACAATGAGCAGTTCTTC	CASIPGLAGDGAYNEQFF
TRBV2	TRBJ1-5	NA	15	once	TGTGCCAGCAGAGAAACACGGGATAGCAATCAGCCCCAGCATTTT	CASRETRDSNQPQHF
TRBV24-1	TRBJ2-1	NA	16	NA	TGTGCCACCAGTGATTTGGGAGCGTGGTCCTACAATGAGCAGTTCTTC	CATSDLGAWSYNEQFF
TRBV3-1/TRBV3-2	TRBJ1-4	NA	15	NA	TGTGCCAGCAGCCACGAGAGGGCCTCGGAGGAAAAACTGTTTTTT	CASSHERASEEKLFF
TRBV27	TRBJ2-7	TRBD2	15	once	TGTGCCAGCAAAAAAAACAGCGGGAGTCGTAACGAGCAGTACTTC	CASKKNSGSRNEQYF
TRBV2	TRBJ1-6	NA	15	NA	TGTGCCAGCATCCGACAGTCCTCCTATAATTCACCCCTCCACTTT	CASIRQSSYNSPLHF
TRBV4-1	TRBJ1-6	NA	18	few	TGCGCCAGCAGCCAAGGGGGCCGCCTCAGCTCCTATAATTCACCCCTCCACTTT	CASSQGGRLSSYNSPLHF
TRBV28	TRBJ2-1	NA	13	once	TGTGCCAGCAACGGGGGTACCTACAATGAGCAGTTCTTC	CASNGGTYNEQFF
TRBV2	TRBJ1-6	NA	11	NA	TGTGCCAGCAGCTTAAATTCACCCCTCCACTTT	CASSLNSPLHF
TRBV4-1	TRBJ2-7	TRBD1	14	NA	TGCGCCAGCAGCTACGGACAGGGCAACTACGAGCAGTACTTC	CASSYGQGNYEQYF
TRBV5-1	TRBJ2-1	NA	14	NA	TGCGCCAGCAGCTTGGGAGGGGGTCGGAATGAGCAGTTCTTC	CASSLGGGRNEQFF
TRBV2	TRBJ1-6	TRBD1	17	NA	TGTGCCAGCAGTCCTCGGACAGGGTGGGAAACTAATTCACCCCTCCACTTT	CASSPRTGWETNSPLHF
TRBV7-8	TRBJ1-5	TRBD1	15	NA	TGTGCCAGCAGCCTGGGACAGGGGGGATCTCAGCCCCAGCATTTT	CASSLGQGGSQPQHF
TRBV5-5	TRBJ1-5	NA	14	NA	TGTGCCAGCAGCCCAGGAGGGAGTTATCAGCCCCAGCATTTT	CASSPGGSYQPQHF
TRBV30	TRBJ1-3	TRBD1	14	NA	TGTGCCTGGAATATCAGGGGGTATGGAAACACCATATATTTT	CAWNIRGYGNTIYF